These 4 T cell receptor beta chains were all obtained from the same sample, sequenced in a study of monozygotic twins with inflammatory bowel disease. Using the 5' RACE reads, TCRdb records one entry per CDR3 protein without DNA. This table holds approximately 330,000 distinct CDR3 sequences. Material: blood. The receptors were gathered from a human donor with ulcerative colitis or Crohn's disease, or a healthy co-twin of an affected twin (not recorded which).

This rearrangement joins TRBV7-2 to TRBJ1-1. In germline, CDR1 is SGHTA, CDR2 FQGNSA. The CDR3 runs 14 residues. This CDR3 is CASSLGLSFPEAFF.

This chain's CDR3 is CPLGGDHQPQHF. The chain joins TRBV30 to TRBJ1-5; the D call of TRBD1 rests on TCRdb alone, since no DNA is present to check it. From germline, CDR1 is GTSNPN and CDR2 SVGIG (reference sequence). The CDR3 is 12 residues long.

The genes are TRBV7-2 and TRBJ2-5; with no DNA, the TCRdb D assignment of TRBD1 cannot be verified. This CDR3 has 13 residues. The V gene's germline CDR1 is SGHTA and CDR2 FQGNSA. This CDR3 reads CASSPHRVETQYF. Full variable domain (missing parts from reference TRBV7-2 and TRBJ2-5): GAGVSQSPSNKVTEKGKDVELRCDPISGHTALYWYRQSLGQGLEFLIYFQGNSAPDKSGLPSDRFSAERTGGSVSTLTIQRTQQEDSAVYLCASSPHRVETQYFGPGTRLLVL.

This chain connects TRBV9 to TRBJ1-2; TCRdb reports TRBD1, a call that lacks DNA to check it against. Per the germline V gene, CDR1 is SGDLS and CDR2 is YYNGEE. CDR3 length: 15 amino acids. Here the CDR3 reads CASSVDGMGVYGYTF.